This TCR beta chain was recorded in a study of response to subunit inactivated influenza vaccine. Regarding the study as a whole: Only a handful of new T cells, the authors suggested, are recruited with each seasonal influenza vaccination.

This clonotype was detected a few times. Its antigen is currently unknown. TCRdb ran MiXCR on the RT-PCR reads and lists one entry per CDR3 protein. The sample lists 600,000 to 850,000 distinct CDR3 sequences; 12% to 15% were seen once. The junction had 7 bases not matched to a gene; V was cut back by 5 bases and J by 3 bases. Germline lookup yields CDR1 LNHDA and CDR2 SQIVND (reference sequence). The CDR3 covers 15 residues. Sequencing was performed on PBMCs from blood, taken roughly 15 days before vaccination. The chain joins TRBV19 to TRBJ2-5, with 9 bases matching TRBD2. The TCR sequence derives from a man aged 50 to 60 who received an inactivated influenza vaccine. In DNA, the CDR3 is TGTGCCAGTAGTGGGCGGACTAGCGTTAAAGAGACCCAGTACTTC. Its translation: CASSGRTSVKETQYF.